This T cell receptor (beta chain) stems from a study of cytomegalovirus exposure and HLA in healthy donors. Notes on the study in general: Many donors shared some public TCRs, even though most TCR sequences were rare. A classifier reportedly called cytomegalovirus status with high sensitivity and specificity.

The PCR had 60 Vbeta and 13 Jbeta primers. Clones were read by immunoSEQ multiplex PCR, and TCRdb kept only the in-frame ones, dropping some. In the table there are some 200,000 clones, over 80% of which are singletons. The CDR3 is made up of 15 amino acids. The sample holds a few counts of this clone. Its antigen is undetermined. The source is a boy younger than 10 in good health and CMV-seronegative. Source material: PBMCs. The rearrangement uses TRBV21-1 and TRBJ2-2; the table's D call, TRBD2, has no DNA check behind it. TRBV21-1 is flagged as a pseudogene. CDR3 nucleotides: TGTGCCAGCAGCGAACTAGCGGGAGTCACCGGGGAGCTGTTTTTT. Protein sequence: CASSELAGVTGELFF.